This T cell receptor beta chain comes out of a study of blood T cell repertoires in COVID-19. Germline CDR1 is SGHVS and CDR2 is FNYEAQ. The CDR3 runs 17 residues. V was clipped by 5 bases and J by 3 bases; unmatched bases: 15. Libraries were prepared by immunoSEQ multiplex PCR; TCRdb keeps only in-frame clonotypes and omits some of them. Among about 200,000 clones, about 82% were seen once, and the ten largest hold 5% to 7%. This TCR was recovered from a man aged 40-55 years with acute COVID-19. The source material was PBMCs or T cells enriched from blood (not recorded which). V usage is TRBV7-6 and J usage is TRBJ2-7; 8 positions agree with TRBD1. Written as DNA, the CDR3 is TGTGCCAGCAGCAATTGCGGGACAGGCAAAATCCTCTACGAGCAGTACTTC. This encodes CASSNCGTGKILYEQYF. Variable domain in full (rest from reference TRBV7-6 and TRBJ2-7): GAGVSQSPRYKVTKRGQDVALRCDPISGHVSLYWYRQALGQGPEFLTYFNYEAQQDKSGLPNDRFSAERPEGSISTLTIQRTEQRDSAMYRCASSNCGTGKILYEQYFGPGTRLTVT.